Described below is a single T cell receptor beta chain sequence and its context. The target antigen is unknown. This entry is derived from a study of T cells in narcolepsy. Study findings and constraints: Autoreactive HCRT-specific and TRIB2-specific clonotypes were marked in same-patient CSF-versus-blood CD4+ comparisons. Healthy controls reportedly lacked the autoreactive clonotypes serially found in patients' blood.

The data were produced by immunoSEQ multiplex PCR, yet TCRdb's version contains in-frame clones alone and is incomplete. The sample consists of some 20,000 clones, 75% to 90% of them appearing once. The CDR3 consists of 15 residues. CDR1 is SGHKS and CDR2 is YYEKEE in the germline V gene (reference sequence). Germline trimming cut 2 bases from V and 1 base from J; bases unmatched to any gene: 1. Source material: memory (CD45RA-) CD4+ T cells from blood. This TCR came from a human donor in good health. The J gene is TRBJ2-3, the V gene TRBV5-5; 10 bases align to TRBD2. The CDR3 coding sequence is TGTGCCAGCAGCTTTAGCGGGGGGCGCACAGATACGCAGTATTTT. Amino acid sequence: CASSFSGGRTDTQYF.